The 2 T cell receptor beta chains given below trace back to one sample, sequenced in a study of pediatric ulcerative colitis. One to two pinch biopsies were taken from the rectum during colonoscopy. The repertoire was sequenced with immunoSEQ multiplex PCR; TCRdb's copy has only in-frame clones and lacks some. The sample has 45,000 to 55,000 clones, around 81% seen once. Sequencing was carried out using gut tissue. These receptors all come from a girl aged 5-17 years with moderate ulcerative colitis.

The chain joins TRBV7-9 to TRBJ2-5; TRBD1 aligns across 12 bases. The CDR3 spans 14 residues. J lost 4 bases, V lost 4 bases, and 1 base had no gene match. Germline-derived CDR1 and CDR2 are SEHNR and FQNEAQ (reference sequence). The chain's CDR3 is CASSSGQGAETQYF. The CDR3 DNA is TGTGCCAGCAGCTCGGGACAGGGGGCAGAGACCCAGTACTTC.

A single count supports this clone. This chain joins TRBV2 and TRBJ2-7; D is uncertain. V was trimmed by 6 bases and J by 0 bases, leaving 15 bases between them. Germline V gene sequence: CDR1 SNHLY, CDR2 FYNNEI. This CDR3 region has 15 residues. CDR3 DNA: TGTGCCAGCAGGGTTGACCCTACCACCTCCTACGAGCAGTACTTC. It yields the protein CASRVDPTTSYEQYF.